The 3 T cell receptor beta chains in this list originate from one sample, sequenced in a study of human T cells and chemical hapten exposure. TCRdb used MiXCR to reprocess the RACE reads, holding one entry per CDR3 protein. This sample has about 51,000 distinct CDR3 sequences, with around 9.4% found just once. The time point denotes: pre-sensitization, week 0. The treatment denotes: therapeutic diphenylcyclopropenone sensitization with weekly scalp DPC. Sequenced here: whole blood, sampled in connection with sensitization to the hapten diphenylcyclopropenone (DPC). These receptors all stem from a woman between 35 and 50 years old with alopecia areata. Some clones in this sample may be carry-over from other donors' samples.

The table lists this clonotype with many counts. The V call is TRBV5-6, the J call TRBJ2-6; D gene unclear. The V end was cut by 0 bases, the J end by 9 bases, with 10 bases between. CDR1 and CDR2 from the germline V gene are SGHDT and YYEEEE. The CDR3 covers 14 residues. Here the CDR3 reads CASSLAVTGNVLTF. The DNA for the CDR3 is TGTGCCAGCAGCTTGGCCGTGACCGGCAACGTCCTGACTTTC.

This clonotype has more than one count but fewer than ten. J is TRBJ1-5 and V is TRBV29-1, with 8 positions matching TRBD1. The CDR3 spans 14 residues. Losses at the gene ends were 7 bases for V and 0 bases for J; bases not matched to a gene: 5. The germline gives CDR1 SQVTM, CDR2 ANQGSEA. This CDR3 is CSALDRDSNQPQHF. The CDR3 nucleotides are TGCAGCGCCCTGGACAGGGATAGCAATCAGCCCCAGCATTTT.

This clonotype has a handful of counts. The V and J genes are TRBV12-3 or TRBV12-4 and TRBJ1-5; TRBD1 is a possible D gene (5 bases). Trimming took off 1 base at V and 10 bases at J, with 20 bases between the two ends. CDR3 length: 16 amino acids. CDR3 residues: CASSLDNRPRWGPQHF. The CDR3 nucleotides read TGTGCCAGCAGTTTAGATAACAGGCCTCGTTGGGGACCCCAGCATTTT.